Here is one T cell receptor beta chain with its context. Clones were read by immunoSEQ multiplex PCR, and TCRdb kept only the in-frame ones, dropping some. The sample lists about 190,000 clones; around 86% were seen once. This sample is part of a study of blood T cell repertoires in COVID-19. The junction had 7 bases not matched to a gene; V was cut back by 10 bases and J by 2 bases. CDR1 ENHRY and CDR2 SYGVKD come from the germline V gene. The CDR3 sequence is 14 residues long. The sequence came from a man aged 35-49 years with acute or convalescent COVID-19. The sample was peripheral blood. This chain links TRBV10-3 with TRBJ1-5, with 8 bases matching TRBD1. The CDR3 protein is CATLDREGNQPQHF. The CDR3 DNA reads TGTGCCACCCTGGACAGGGAAGGCAATCAGCCCCAGCATTTT.